The entry that follows covers one T cell receptor beta chain sequence. What it binds is unknown. The source of the sample is a study of blood T cells in healthy people across ages. Overall study findings and caveats: Considered underestimates were the diversity estimates obtained from one million T cells. The recorded TCR beta diversity per million T cells decreased in a roughly linear manner with age. Unknown CMV status may confound age-related changes in expanded clones. Since the PBMCs were unsorted, naive and antigen-experienced cells could not be conclusively compared.

The V segment lost 4 bases and the J segment 7 bases; nucleotides outside the gene matches: 10. The CDR3 sequence is 15 residues long. Germline lookup yields CDR1 SGHDN and CDR2 FVKESK. A second PCR of roughly 7 to 11 cycles used a sample-barcoded 5' primer and a J-beta primer mix. One entry per CDR3 protein results from TCRdb running MiXCR on the 5' RACE reads. The sample has over 950,000 distinct CDR3 sequences, roughly 47% seen once. The genes are TRBV14 and TRBJ2-3; 8 nucleotides agree with TRBD2. The origin of this receptor is a woman in her sixties or seventies in good health. Input material: blood. The CDR3 sequence: CASSPLAGRQNTQYF. The CDR3 DNA reads TGTGCCAGCAGCCCCTTAGCGGGGAGACAGAATACGCAGTATTTT. The whole variable domain, filled in from reference TRBV14 and TRBJ2-3, reads EAGVTQFPSHSVIEKGQTVTLRCDPISGHDNLYWYRRVMGKEIKFLLHFVKESKQDESGMPNNRFLAERTGGTYSTLKVQPAELEDSGVYFCASSPLAGRQNTQYFGPGTRLTVL.